This T cell receptor beta chain comes out of a study of shared T cell receptors in the human thymus. Only one count was recorded for this clone. Germline CDR1 is MDHEN and CDR2 is SYDVKM. The CDR3 consists of 15 residues. The V gene lost 5 bases and the J gene lost 11 bases, with 22 bases spanning the gap. Assay: immunoSEQ multiplex PCR; the TCRdb copy retains only in-frame clones and omits some. The data show 600,000 or so clones, over 75% seen once. In addition, the sample was reused for a study of human thymus T cells.

V usage is TRBV28 and J usage is TRBJ1-5; D may be TRBD1 (5 bases). Sequenced material: thymocytes. The source of this sequence is a boy under two years old with a congenital heart defect. CDR3 sequence reads: CASSPGRGWESAQHF. CDR3 in DNA: TGTGCCAGCAGTCCGGGCCGGGGGTGGGAATCGGCCCAGCATTTT.